This paragraph covers one T cell receptor beta chain sequence. This record comes from a study of blood T cell repertoires in COVID-19. Data came from immunoSEQ multiplex PCR; TCRdb stores just in-frame clones and leaves some out. The sample consists of roughly 99,000 clones, 89% of them appearing once. Germline V gene data show CDR1 as SEHNR and CDR2 as FQNEAQ (reference sequence). The ends were cut back, 4 bases at V and 7 bases at J, with 11 bases in the middle. The CDR3 loop spans 13 amino acids. This chain links TRBV7-9 with TRBJ1-5, with a tentative D call TRBD1 (6 bases). The sequenced sample consisted of peripheral blood. The TCR sequence derives from a middle-aged man with active or convalescent COVID-19. CDR3 region: CASSWAGEQPQHF. The CDR3 bases are TGTGCCAGCAGCTGGGCAGGGGAACAGCCCCAGCATTTT.